What follows are 2 T cell receptor beta chains derived from one specimen sequenced in a study of shared clonotypes between healthy human individuals. Assay used: immunoSEQ multiplex PCR; TCRdb lists only in-frame clones, some missing. The repertoire includes about a million clones, roughly 77% of them detected once, and roughly 0.9% sits in the top ten. Sequenced input: memory CD4+ T cells from PBMCs. Subset noted: CD45RA-negative fraction. The receptors were gathered from a man aged 18-30 years in good health. Some clones in this sample may be carry-over from other donors' samples.

The V and J genes are TRBV18 and TRBJ1-2; no reliable D call. The CDR3 totals 14 residues. With 4 bases removed from V and 0 bases from J, the gap between germline ends came to 9 bases. CDR1 and CDR2 from the germline V gene are KGHSH and LQKENI. The CDR3 here is CASSRNEANYGYTF. In nucleotides, the CDR3 is TGTGCCAGCTCACGAAACGAGGCTAACTATGGCTACACCTTC.

The genes are TRBV6-1 and TRBJ2-2; D uncertain. Trimming cost V 0 bases and J 3 bases, with 11 bases left between them. Germline V gene sequence: CDR1 MNHNS, CDR2 SASEGT. The CDR3 is made up of 16 amino acids. The CDR3 loop reads CASSEAWGLDTGELFF. As DNA, the CDR3 is TGTGCCAGCAGTGAAGCATGGGGATTGGACACCGGGGAGCTGTTTTTT.